These T cell receptor beta chains were read from a single sample in a study of shared clonotypes between healthy human individuals. Assay: immunoSEQ multiplex PCR; the TCRdb copy retains only in-frame clones and omits some. The data contain about 110,000 clones, 68% of them singletons. The sequencing input was memory CD8+ T cells sorted from blood. The receptors originated from a woman in her twenties or thirties in good health. Both conserved end residues are part of each CDR3. A D gene is named only where the DNA matches it firmly. Expanded clones are given a class, and other clones once, few, many or no size at all.

CDR3 DNA	CDR3 protein	V gene	J gene	D gene	clone size
TGTGCCACCAGCAGAGATCGTTTAGCGGGAGTCACCGGGGAGCTGTTTTTT	CATSRDRLAGVTGELFF	TRBV15	TRBJ2-2	TRBD2	few
TGTGCCAGTCTTTCGTCCAATGAGCAGTTCTTC	CASLSSNEQFF	TRBV25-1	TRBJ2-1	.	.
TGTGCCAGCAGTGGAAGACAGGTTAGTGCCTACAATGAGCAGTTCTTC	CASSGRQVSAYNEQFF	TRBV25-1	TRBJ2-1	.	.
TGTGCCAGCAGTGACGAGGGCAGGGGATATGGCAATGAGCAGTTCTTC	CASSDEGRGYGNEQFF	TRBV6-4	TRBJ2-1	.	.
TGTGCCAGCACAGGGGGCACCGGGGAGCTGTTTTTT	CASTGGTGELFF	TRBV28	TRBJ2-2	TRBD1	.
TGCAGCGCCCTTAACCTATACGAGAAACTAGCGGGAGAGGGTCAAGAGACCCAGTACTTC	CSALNLYEKLAGEGQETQYF	TRBV29-1	TRBJ2-5	TRBD2	.
TGTGCCAGCAGTCAAACGAAAGCCCCATCCTACGAGCAGTACTTC	CASSQTKAPSYEQYF	TRBV28	TRBJ2-7	.	.
TGTGCCAGCAGTTGGAGTACATCTGAAGCTTTCTTT	CASSWSTSEAFF	TRBV25-1	TRBJ1-1	.	few
TGTGCCAGCTCACGTCGGTTCGACGAGCAGTACTTC	CASSRRFDEQYF	TRBV18	TRBJ2-7	.	.
TGTGCCAGCAGCCGCTTCCCTCGGGATGAGCAGTTCTTC	CASSRFPRDEQFF	TRBV7-9	TRBJ2-1	.	.
TGTGCCAGCAGCAACCCCTCGGGGGGGGAACCTAACTATGGCTACACCTTC	CASSNPSGGEPNYGYTF	TRBV7-8	TRBJ1-2	.	once
TGTGCCAGCAGCCTTCAATTCGGGACAGCTCTTTCCACAGATACGCAGTATTTT	CASSLQFGTALSTDTQYF	TRBV14	TRBJ2-3	TRBD1	.
TGTGCCAGTGGAACTACAGGGGGGCATCAGCCCCAGCATTTT	CASGTTGGHQPQHF	TRBV19	TRBJ1-5	TRBD1	.
TGTGCCAGCAGTTACTCGATATTACAGACGGAGACCCAGTACTTC	CASSYSILQTETQYF	TRBV6-5	TRBJ2-5	.	.
TGTGCCAGCAGCTCGGCGGCGTGGCGGTGGGATCAGCCCCAGCATTTT	CASSSAAWRWDQPQHF	TRBV7-8	TRBJ1-5	.	.
TGTGCCAGCAGTTTTTTAGCGGGAACCTACGAGCAGTACTTC	CASSFLAGTYEQYF	TRBV28	TRBJ2-7	TRBD2	few
TGTGCCAGCACCCGCAACGATCAGCCCCAGCATTTT	CASTRNDQPQHF	TRBV6-4	TRBJ1-5	.	.
TGTGCCAGCAGCGTAGAGAGGGATACGCAGTATTTT	CASSVERDTQYF	TRBV9	TRBJ2-3	.	.
TGTGCCAGCAGTTCATCATACAGGGCGACCGGGGAGCTGTTTTTT	CASSSSYRATGELFF	TRBV28	TRBJ2-2	.	.
TGTGCCAGCAGCTTATTTAGTAAGTCCTACGAGCAGTACTTC	CASSLFSKSYEQYF	TRBV7-9	TRBJ2-7	.	once
TGTGCCAGCAGCTTAGCGCAGCAGCCGATCGCCTATGGCTACACCTTC	CASSLAQQPIAYGYTF	TRBV7-8	TRBJ1-2	.	.
TGCGCCAGCAGCCAAGACGCTAGCGGGAGGGAGCAGTTCTTC	CASSQDASGREQFF	TRBV4-1	TRBJ2-1	TRBD2	.
TGTACCAGCAGTGAGGCGGTCACTTTCCTCTACGAGCAGTACTTC	CTSSEAVTFLYEQYF	TRBV2	TRBJ2-7	.	.
TGTGCCAGCAGCTTAGGATGGGACGGCTCCTACGAGCAGTACTTC	CASSLGWDGSYEQYF	TRBV7-6	TRBJ2-7	.	once
TGTGCCAGCAGCCAAGGGCCGGGTATGAGGGTCACTGGAAACACCATATATTTT	CASSQGPGMRVTGNTIYF	TRBV4-2	TRBJ1-3	.	.